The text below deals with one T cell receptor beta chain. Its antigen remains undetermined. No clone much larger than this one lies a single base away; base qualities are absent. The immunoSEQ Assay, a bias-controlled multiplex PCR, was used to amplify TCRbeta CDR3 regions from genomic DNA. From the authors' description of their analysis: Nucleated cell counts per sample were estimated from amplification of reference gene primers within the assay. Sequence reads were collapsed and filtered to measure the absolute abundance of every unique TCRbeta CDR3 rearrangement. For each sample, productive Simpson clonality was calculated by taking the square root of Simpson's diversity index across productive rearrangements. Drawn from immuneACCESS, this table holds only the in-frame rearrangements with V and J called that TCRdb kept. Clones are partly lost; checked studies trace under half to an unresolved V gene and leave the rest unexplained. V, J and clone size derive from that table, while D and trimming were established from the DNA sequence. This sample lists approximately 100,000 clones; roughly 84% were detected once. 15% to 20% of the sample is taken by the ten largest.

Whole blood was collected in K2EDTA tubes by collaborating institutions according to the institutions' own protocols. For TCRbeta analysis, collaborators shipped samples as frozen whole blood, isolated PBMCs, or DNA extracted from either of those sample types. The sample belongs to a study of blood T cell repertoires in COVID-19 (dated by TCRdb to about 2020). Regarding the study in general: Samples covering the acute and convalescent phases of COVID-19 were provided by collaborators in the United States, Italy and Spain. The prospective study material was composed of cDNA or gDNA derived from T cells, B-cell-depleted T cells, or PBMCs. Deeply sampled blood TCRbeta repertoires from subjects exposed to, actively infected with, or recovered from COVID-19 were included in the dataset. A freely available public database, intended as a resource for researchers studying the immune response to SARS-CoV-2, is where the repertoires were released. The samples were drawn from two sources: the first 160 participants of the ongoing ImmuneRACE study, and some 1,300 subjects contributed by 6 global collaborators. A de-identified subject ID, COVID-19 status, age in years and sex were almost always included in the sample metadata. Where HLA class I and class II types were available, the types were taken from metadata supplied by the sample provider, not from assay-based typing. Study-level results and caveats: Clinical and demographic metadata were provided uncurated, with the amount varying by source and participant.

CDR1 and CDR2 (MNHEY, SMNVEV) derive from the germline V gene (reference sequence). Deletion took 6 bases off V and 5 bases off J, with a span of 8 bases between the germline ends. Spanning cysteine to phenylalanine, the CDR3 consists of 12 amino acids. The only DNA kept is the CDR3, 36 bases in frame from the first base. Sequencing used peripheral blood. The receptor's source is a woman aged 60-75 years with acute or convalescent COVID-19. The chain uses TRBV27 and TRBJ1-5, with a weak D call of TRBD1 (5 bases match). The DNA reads TGTGCCAGCAGACAAGGGGATCAGCCCCAGCATTTT. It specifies CASRQGDQPQHF.